The rows below give T cell receptor beta chains drawn from one sample of a study of post-analysis software for immune sequencing data. One entry per CDR3 protein results from TCRdb running MiXCR on the PCR reads. The data show over 700,000 distinct CDR3 sequences, 25% to 30% seen once. The specimen sequenced was blood. These receptors were collected from a girl aged 10-17 years with multiple sclerosis. CDR3s include the opening cysteine and the closing phenylalanine or tryptophan. The order of the fields is J gene, V gene, D gene, CDR3 protein. A D gene is named only where the DNA matches it firmly.

TRBJ1-2	TRBV20-1	TRBD1	CSARGDSGGYTF
TRBJ2-7	TRBV27	-	CASSLAPRTYEQYF
TRBJ1-1	TRBV5-1	-	CAGEGRDRAEAFF
TRBJ1-2	TRBV20-1	TRBD1	CSASTGVYGYTF
TRBJ2-7	TRBV10-3	-	CAIRRPRGSSYEQYF
TRBJ2-3	TRBV24-1	-	CATSDMPGQRGTDTQYF
TRBJ1-1	TRBV20-1	-	CSASGGGGHTEAFF
TRBJ2-5	TRBV29-1	-	CSVPREAKYNEQYF
TRBJ2-5	TRBV20-1	-	CSATPKETQYF
TRBJ2-7	TRBV7-2	-	CASSLDILDEQYF
TRBJ2-7	TRBV5-1	TRBD2	CASSTILAGGLSYEQYF
TRBJ2-3	TRBV2	-	CASSEGGSITDTQYF
TRBJ1-1	TRBV6-1	-	CASSAEMDRGNTEAFF
TRBJ2-1	TRBV24-1	-	CATSDPGISSSYNEQFF
TRBJ2-7	TRBV10-3	-	CAISPESYEQYF
TRBJ2-5	TRBV5-1	-	CASSGSHGETQYF
TRBJ2-1	TRBV9	-	CASSVGGIGHEQFF
TRBJ2-1	TRBV5-1	TRBD1	CASAIRTGEQFF
TRBJ2-1	TRBV5-1	-	CASSLAGPTIEQFF
TRBJ1-4	TRBV20-1	-	CSASTGLTEKLFF
TRBJ2-1	TRBV27	-	CAAAVTAYGNNEQFF
TRBJ1-2	TRBV29-1	-	CSVERPSNYGYTF
TRBJ1-1	TRBV20-1	-	CSAERGSNTEAFF
TRBJ2-3	TRBV9	TRBD2	CASSTLGAGGDTQYF
TRBJ1-5	TRBV6-2/TRBV6-3	-	CASSYLRDSDQPQHF
TRBJ1-4	TRBV20-1	-	CSARSEKLFF
TRBJ2-1	TRBV28	-	CASSPWDGGTYNEQFF
TRBJ2-6	TRBV7-9	TRBD1	CASSLAHRGQGPNRANVLTF
TRBJ1-5	TRBV10-3	-	CVIGDSNQPQHF
TRBJ2-1	TRBV4-1	-	CASSRPETVVHKEQFF
TRBJ1-2	TRBV6-2/TRBV6-3	-	CASSYLVASGYTF
TRBJ2-1	TRBV12-3/TRBV12-4	-	CASRGTGITYNEQFF
TRBJ1-2	TRBV9	-	CASKGEADNYGYTF
TRBJ1-5	TRBV7-9	-	CASSRTGGRGGNQPQHF
TRBJ1-2	TRBV20-1	TRBD1	CSARQGDRVHGYTF
TRBJ1-2	TRBV25-1	-	CASSELEETISGYTF
TRBJ1-5	TRBV28	TRBD1	CASSWGWTGASNQPQHF
TRBJ2-1	TRBV10-3	-	CAISESGLRRSVDEQFF
TRBJ2-3	TRBV11-2	-	CASSRPGESDTQYF
TRBJ2-1	TRBV7-9	TRBD2	CASSLTRTRDNEQFF
TRBJ1-2	TRBV15	-	CATSKGGFGYGYTF
TRBJ1-4	TRBV20-1	-	CSAPEGGVNEKLFF